Each of the 13 T cell receptor beta chains below was sequenced from the same sample in a study of blood T cell repertoires in COVID-19. Assay: immunoSEQ multiplex PCR; the TCRdb copy retains only in-frame clones and omits some. The sample lists just over 250,000 clones, more than 75% occurring once. The source material was peripheral blood. The source is a woman in her fifties or sixties with acute or convalescent COVID-19.

A single count supports this clone. The rearrangement joins TRBV4-2 to TRBJ1-5; D perhaps matches TRBD1 (6 bases). V was cut by 1 base and J by 3 bases, with 10 bases left in between. CDR3 length equals 15 residues. Per germline, CDR1 LGHNA and CDR2 YNFKEQ. For the CDR3, the DNA is TGTGCCAGCAGCCAAGGGACAGCCTTCAATCAGCCCCAGCATTTT. Encoded protein: CASSQGTAFNQPQHF.

The V gene is TRBV10-3, the J gene TRBJ1-1; D is possibly TRBD1 (5 bases). The V gene's germline CDR1 is ENHRY and CDR2 SYGVKD. The CDR3 extends over 13 amino acids. Trimming removed 4 bases from V and 2 bases from J, with 8 bases in between. The DNA of the CDR3 is TGTGCCATCAGTGTGACAGATAACACTGAAGCTTTCTTT. Translated, it gives CAISVTDNTEAFF.

The chain couples TRBV20-1 to TRBJ2-1; TRBD2 matches at 8 bases. The CDR3 loop spans 15 amino acids. V shed 6 bases and J 1 base; nucleotides not matched to a gene: 8. The V gene's germline CDR1 is DFQATT and CDR2 SNEGSKA (reference sequence). This CDR3 reads CSASRGGLSYNEQFF. In nucleotides, the CDR3 is TGCAGTGCAAGTCGGGGGGGGCTGTCCTACAATGAGCAGTTCTTC.

This rearrangement joins TRBV27 to TRBJ1-2; 7 bases agree with TRBD1. The germline V gene encodes CDR1 MNHEY and CDR2 SMNVEV (reference sequence). The V and J ends lost 0 bases and 6 bases, in that order; junction bases with no gene match: 13. The CDR3 loop spans 17 amino acids. The CDR3 region is CASSLSPAQTGKDGYTF. The CDR3 DNA follows: TGTGCCAGCAGTTTATCTCCCGCCCAGACAGGGAAGGATGGCTACACCTTC.

The rearrangement links TRBV7-2 to TRBJ2-7; D call uncertain. V was shortened by 1 base and J by 3 bases, with 10 bases between the two germline ends. Looked up from germline, CDR1 is SGHTA and CDR2 is FQGNSA. The CDR3 is 14 residues long. CDR3 DNA: TGTGCCAGCAGCTTAGTAGCCAGCTTCTACGAGCAGTACTTC. Protein: CASSLVASFYEQYF.

The chain joins TRBV28 to TRBJ1-3, with 7 positions matching TRBD1. Looked up from germline, CDR1 is MDHEN and CDR2 is SYDVKM. V gave up 5 bases and J gave up 2 bases; unmatched junction bases: 3. This CDR3 comprises 14 residues. The CDR3 is CASSPQGAGNTIYF. The CDR3 coding sequence is TGTGCCAGCAGTCCCCAGGGGGCTGGAAACACCATATATTTT.

The table lists this clone with a count of one. V gene TRBV5-4 combines with J gene TRBJ2-5, with 7 bases that match TRBD1. The CDR3 sequence is 14 residues long. Looked up from germline, CDR1 is SGHNT and CDR2 is YYREEE (reference sequence). With V trimmed by 4 bases and J by 3 bases, 6 bases remained unmatched. The CDR3 here is CASSPETGEETQYF. CDR3 bases: TGTGCCAGCAGCCCGGAAACAGGGGAAGAGACCCAGTACTTC.

The CDR3 coding sequence is TGTGCCAGCAGTTTAGCGGGGAGAACAGTCTATAATTCACCCCTCCACTTT. The encoded protein is CASSLAGRTVYNSPLHF. V is TRBV28 and J is TRBJ1-6; no clear D gene. Trimming pared 2 bases from V and 3 bases from J, leaving 14 bases between. This CDR3 is built from 17 residues. Per the germline V gene, CDR1 is MDHEN and CDR2 is SYDVKM.

V usage is TRBV5-1 and J usage is TRBJ1-1; maybe TRBD1 (6 bases). V gave up 4 bases and J gave up 6 bases, with 19 bases separating them. CDR3 length equals 15 residues. Germline CDR1 and CDR2: SGHRS and YFSETQ. The CDR3 spells CASSGNNRDFAEAFF. Here the CDR3 DNA reads TGCGCCAGCAGCGGGAATAACAGGGATTTTGCTGAAGCTTTCTTT.

The rearrangement uses TRBV28 and TRBJ1-5, with 7 bases fitting TRBD1. From germline, CDR1 is MDHEN and CDR2 SYDVKM. The CDR3 extends over 16 amino acids. The V and J ends lost 5 bases and 2 bases, in that order; junction bases with no gene match: 9. The DNA of the CDR3 is TGTGCCAGCAGTCCCAGGCGGACAGGTGGCAATCAGCCCCAGCATTTT. Amino acid sequence: CASSPRRTGGNQPQHF.

The rearrangement joins TRBV7-2 to TRBJ2-5, with 8 bases identical to TRBD2. The V gene's germline CDR1 is SGHTA and CDR2 FQGNSA. This CDR3 contains 15 residues. Unmatched junction bases numbered 8, after V lost 5 bases and J lost 3 bases. The CDR3: CASSKKGAGEETQYF. CDR3 sequence (DNA): TGTGCCAGCAGCAAAAAGGGAGCGGGAGAAGAGACCCAGTACTTC.

The V call is TRBV6-1, the J call TRBJ2-5, with unresolved D. CDR1 and CDR2 (germline): MNHNS, SASEGT. This CDR3 spans 15 amino acids. The V gene lost 1 base and the J gene lost 1 base, with 10 bases spanning the gap. The CDR3 DNA sequence: TGTGCCAGCAGTGAAGGGGCTGGTATCCAAGAGACCCAGTACTTC. Its translation is CASSEGAGIQETQYF.

The V and J genes are TRBV27 and TRBJ1-6, with 8 bases identical to TRBD1. J was trimmed by 9 bases and V by 6 bases; bases with no gene match: 7. Germline values: CDR1 MNHEY, CDR2 SMNVEV (reference sequence). CDR3 length: 14 residues. The CDR3 region has the DNA TGTGCCAGCAGCTCGGACAGGGTATCTTCACCCCTCCACTTT. It is translated as CASSSDRVSSPLHF.